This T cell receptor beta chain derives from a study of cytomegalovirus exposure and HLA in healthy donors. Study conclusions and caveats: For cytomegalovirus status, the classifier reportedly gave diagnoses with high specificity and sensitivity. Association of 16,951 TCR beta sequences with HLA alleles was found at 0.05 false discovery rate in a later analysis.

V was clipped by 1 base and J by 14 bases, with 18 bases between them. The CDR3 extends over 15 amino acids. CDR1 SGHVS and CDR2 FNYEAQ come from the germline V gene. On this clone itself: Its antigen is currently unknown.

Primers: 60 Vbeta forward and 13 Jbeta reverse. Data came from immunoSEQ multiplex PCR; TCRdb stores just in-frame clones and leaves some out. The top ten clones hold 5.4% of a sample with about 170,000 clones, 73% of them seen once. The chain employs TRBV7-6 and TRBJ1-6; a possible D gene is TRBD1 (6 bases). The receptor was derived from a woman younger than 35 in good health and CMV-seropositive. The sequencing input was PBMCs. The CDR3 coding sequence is TGTGCCAGCAGCTTAGTCCCCGGGGGGCAGAAGGCCCTCCACTTT. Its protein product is CASSLVPGGQKALHF.